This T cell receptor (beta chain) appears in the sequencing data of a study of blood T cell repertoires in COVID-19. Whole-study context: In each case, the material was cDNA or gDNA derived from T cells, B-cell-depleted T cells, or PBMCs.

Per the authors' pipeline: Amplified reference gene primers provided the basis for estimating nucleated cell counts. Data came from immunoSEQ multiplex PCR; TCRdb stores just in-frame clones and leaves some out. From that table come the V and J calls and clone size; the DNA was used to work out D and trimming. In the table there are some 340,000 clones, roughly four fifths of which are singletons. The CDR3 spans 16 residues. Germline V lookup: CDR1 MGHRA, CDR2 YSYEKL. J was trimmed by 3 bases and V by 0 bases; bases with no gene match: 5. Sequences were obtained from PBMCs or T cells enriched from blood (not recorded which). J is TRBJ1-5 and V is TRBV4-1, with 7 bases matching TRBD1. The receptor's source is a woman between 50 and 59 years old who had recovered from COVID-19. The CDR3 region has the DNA TGCGCCAGCAGCCAAGAAATAACAGGGGTCAATCAGCCCCAGCATTTT. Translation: CASSQEITGVNQPQHF.